These 4 T cell receptor beta chains came from one sample sequenced in a study of T cell responses to AZD1222 COVID-19 vaccine. Some clones are missing from TCRdb's copy, which holds only in-frame ones; the method was immunoSEQ multiplex PCR. Of 170,000 or so clones listed, approximately 86% are singletons. This specimen was peripheral blood, taken on day 0 of AZD1222 vaccination. All receptors come from an adult in good health.

J is TRBJ1-2 and V is TRBV6-5; D not certain. V was cut by 0 bases and J by 4 bases, with 6 bases left in between. The CDR3 sequence is 13 residues long. Germline values: CDR1 MNHEY, CDR2 SVGAGI. This CDR3 is CASSYSGSYGYTF. CDR3 in DNA: TGTGCCAGCAGTTACTCGGGATCCTATGGCTACACCTTC.

The CDR3, as DNA: TGCAGCGGGAGAGGACAGCACGTAGGAGCTTTCTTT. Translating gives CSGRGQHVGAFF. This chain links TRBV29-1 with TRBJ1-1, with D possibly being TRBD1 (6 bases). Between the trimmed V and J ends, which lost 7 bases and 10 bases, there was a span of 19 bases. CDR1 SQVTM and CDR2 ANQGSEA come from the germline V gene. This CDR3 comprises 12 residues.

The V call is TRBV18, the J call TRBJ1-1; 7 nucleotides agree with TRBD1. From germline, CDR1 is KGHSH and CDR2 LQKENI. V trimming: 5 bases; J trimming: 7 bases; junction bases outside the gene matches: 4. This CDR3 comprises 12 residues. The CDR3: CASSTRQGEAFF. The CDR3 coding sequence is TGTGCCAGCTCAACCCGACAGGGTGAAGCTTTCTTT. The full variable domain, completed using reference TRBV18 and TRBJ1-1, is NAGVMQNPRHLVRRRGQEARLRCSPMKGHSHVYWYRQLPEEGLKFMVYLQKENIIDESGMPKERFSAEFPKEGPSILRIQQVVRGDSAAYFCASSTRQGEAFFGQGTRLTVV.

The chain carries TRBV30 and TRBJ1-3; D unclear. The ends were cut back, 5 bases at V and 0 bases at J, with 8 bases in the middle. The CDR3 totals 13 residues. Germline CDR1 and CDR2: GTSNPN and SVGIG (reference sequence). The CDR3 sequence: CAWVSDSGNTIYF. The CDR3 bases are TGTGCCTGGGTATCTGACTCTGGAAACACCATATATTTT.